This T cell receptor (beta chain) was recovered during a study of T cells in Graves' hyperthyroidism and ophthalmopathy. Study context: Specimen type is peripheral blood, collected at initial diagnosis prior to any treatment.

Amplification of TCR beta CDR3 regions used RNA as the template. Using the HTBI primer set, a first-round RT-PCR was run on the TCR CDR3. TCRdb independently ran MiXCR on the multiplex PCR reads; one entry per CDR3 protein. This sample has roughly 300,000 distinct CDR3 sequences, with about 21% found just once. Those with hyperthyroidism were 18 to 65 years old, newly diagnosed, and ill for under 2 months. Diagnoses were established using clinical symptoms, serum thyroxine and TRAb, thyroid ultrasound and orbital computed tomography. Trimming cost V 9 bases and J 3 bases; bases outside gene matches: 6. CDR1 is SNHLY, CDR2 FYNNEI, per germline. The CDR3 runs 13 residues.

The chain uses TRBV2 and TRBJ2-3, with TRBD2 matching over 7 bases. This clonotype was sampled from a woman in her forties or fifties with Graves' hyperthyroidism. Sequenced input: blood. CDR3 sequence (DNA): TGTGCCAGTTTAGCGGGTAGTACAGATACGCAGTATTTT. Its protein is CASLAGSTDTQYF.